This TCR beta chain was recorded in a study of PD-1 blockade in classical Hodgkin lymphoma. Details on this clone: The target antigen is unknown.

The CDR3 extends over 13 amino acids. Germline V gives CDR1 MNHEY, CDR2 SVGAGI. V was shortened by 6 bases and J by 2 bases, with 10 bases between the two germline ends. Study results and caveats: Baseline TCR diversity was reportedly lower in newly diagnosed patients than healthy donors. With CD4+ cells, TCR diversity rose significantly by C4D1, but not with CD8+ cells.

TCRdb keeps only in-frame clones here, not all; method: immunoSEQ multiplex PCR. This sample has thousands of clones, with around 90% found just once. Every one of the patients relapsed after autologous stem cell transplantation (brentuximab vedotin exposure was variable). Thawed PBMCs yielded CD4+ T cells through magnetic negative selection. Best responses were complete response, partial response or progressive disease. The TCR comes from a human donor with classical Hodgkin lymphoma. Source: CD4+ T cells from blood, taken at baseline. The chain carries TRBV6-5 and TRBJ2-5; weak D call: TRBD1 (6 bases). CDR3: CASRRTAQETQYF. The CDR3 coding sequence is TGTGCCAGCAGGCGGACAGCTCAAGAGACCCAGTACTTC.